What follows describes a single T cell receptor (beta chain). This record comes from a study of blood T cell repertoires in COVID-19. The CDR3 length is 17 residues. Germline V gene sequence: CDR1 SGHRS, CDR2 YFSETQ. The junction had 7 bases not matched to a gene; V was cut back by 4 bases and J by 0 bases. TCRdb's table, derived via immunoSEQ multiplex PCR, lists solely in-frame clones and lacks some. The table has some 460,000 clones, 85% to 90% seen once. This receptor was identified in a woman under 40 with acute or convalescent COVID-19. V is TRBV5-1 and J is TRBJ2-3; 11 nucleotides line up with TRBD2. The sample was peripheral blood. The CDR3 protein is CASSLTSGGTSTDTQYF. The CDR3 region has the DNA TGCGCCAGCAGCCTTACTAGCGGGGGAACTAGCACAGATACGCAGTATTTT.